The 5 T cell receptor beta chains below all came from one sample that was sequenced in a study of response to subunit inactivated influenza vaccine. TCRdb independently ran MiXCR on the RT-PCR reads; one entry per CDR3 protein. The profile shows about 500,000 distinct CDR3 sequences, roughly 13% of them singletons. The starting material was PBMCs from blood, obtained roughly 47 days after vaccination. The receptors here all came from a man over 45 who received an inactivated influenza vaccine.

The chain is built from TRBV24-1 and TRBJ2-3; a possible D gene is TRBD1 (5 bases). Germline assignment: CDR1 KGHDR and CDR2 SFDVKD. V lost 7 bases and J 3 bases, leaving 10 bases between the germline ends. This CDR3 is built from 13 residues. CDR3 nucleotide sequence: TGTGCCACCAGGCCAGGGCTAACAGATACGCAGTATTTT. Its translation is CATRPGLTDTQYF.

The rearrangement joins TRBV4-3 to TRBJ1-1, with D perhaps TRBD1 (5 bases). V lost 4 bases and J lost 2, with 17 bases in between. Germline V CDR1 and CDR2: LGHNA, YSLEER. The CDR3 is made up of 16 amino acids. The CDR3 DNA is TGCGCCAGCAGCCGTACTACCGGGACCATAAACACTGAAGCTTTCTTT. This codes for CASSRTTGTINTEAFF.

This chain uses TRBV7-2 with TRBJ2-5, with 11 positions matching TRBD2. Per the germline V gene, CDR1 is SGHTA and CDR2 is FQGNSA. V dropped 5 bases and J dropped 2; count of bases not matched to a gene: 7. The CDR3 covers 16 residues. CDR3 sequence reads: CASSPRASGRQETQYF. CDR3 DNA: TGTGCCAGCAGCCCTAGGGCTAGCGGGAGGCAAGAGACCCAGTACTTC.

The CDR3 sequence is CSARLSGTTDTQYF. The CDR3 DNA reads TGCAGTGCTAGGCTGAGCGGGACCACAGATACGCAGTATTTT. V and J are TRBV20-1 and TRBJ2-3; 7 nucleotides align to TRBD2. This CDR3 has 14 residues. Germline V gene lookup returns CDR1 DFQATT and CDR2 SNEGSKA (reference sequence). The J segment lost 2 bases and the V segment lost 3 bases, leaving 5 bases of the junction unmatched.

J is TRBJ2-1 and V is TRBV6-1, with 7 nucleotides matching TRBD1. The CDR3 spans 13 residues. V shed 4 bases and J 7 bases; nucleotides not matched to a gene: 4. CDR1 MNHNS and CDR2 SASEGT come from the germline V gene. The CDR3, as DNA: TGTGCCAGCAGTGTACAGGGGAGTAATGAGCAGTTCTTC. Encoded protein: CASSVQGSNEQFF.